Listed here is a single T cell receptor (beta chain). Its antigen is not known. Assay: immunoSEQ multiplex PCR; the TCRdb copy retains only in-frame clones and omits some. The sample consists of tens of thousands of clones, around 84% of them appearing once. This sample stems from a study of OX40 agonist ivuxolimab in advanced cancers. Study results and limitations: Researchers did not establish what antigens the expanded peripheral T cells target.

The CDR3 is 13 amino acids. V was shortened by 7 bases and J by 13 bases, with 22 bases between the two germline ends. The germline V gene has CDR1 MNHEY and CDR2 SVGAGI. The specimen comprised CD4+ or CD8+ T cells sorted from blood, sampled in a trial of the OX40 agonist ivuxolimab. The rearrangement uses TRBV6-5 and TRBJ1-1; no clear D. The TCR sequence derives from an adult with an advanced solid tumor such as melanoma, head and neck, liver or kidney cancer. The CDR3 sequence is CASTHEALRFGFF. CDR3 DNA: TGTGCCAGCACCCACGAGGCCTTACGGTTTGGTTTCTTT.